These 11 T cell receptor beta chains were sequenced from one sample in a study of shared clonotypes between healthy human individuals. Positively selected for CCR7, the CD45RO-negative cells used as naive CD8 cells excluded terminally differentiated effector memory CD45RA+ cells. Sequencing was performed with immunoSEQ multiplex PCR; in TCRdb, only in-frame clones are kept and a portion is missing. The table lists roughly 590,000 clones, over 95% of them singletons. Sequencing input: naive CD8+ T cells sorted from blood. These receptors all come from a woman aged 25 to 39 in good health.

This sequence joins TRBV29-1 and TRBJ2-7; TRBD2 might be the D (6 bases). The length of the CDR3 is 12 residues. V gave up 1 base and J gave up 7 bases, with 11 bases separating them. Germline CDR1 and CDR2: SQVTM and ANQGSEA. Written as DNA, the CDR3 is TGCAGCGTTGAAGGTCTCCGGGGGGAGCAGTACTTC. Its protein product is CSVEGLRGEQYF.

This rearrangement joins TRBV28 to TRBJ1-1; D is uncertain. CDR3 length equals 11 residues. Looked up from germline, CDR1 is MDHEN and CDR2 is SYDVKM. Trimming left V 10 bases short and J 1 base short, with 7 bases between. The CDR3 region has the DNA TGTGCCACCGGCGCGAACACTGAAGCTTTCTTT. This gives the protein CATGANTEAFF.

The V and J genes are TRBV6-5 and TRBJ2-1, with 8 positions matching TRBD1. This CDR3 contains 13 residues. Germline values: CDR1 MNHEY, CDR2 SVGAGI. V was pared by 10 bases and J by 5 bases, with 7 bases of the junction left unmatched. Written as DNA, the CDR3 is TGTGCCACCTGGACAGGGACTCACAATGAGCAGTTCTTC. It codes for CATWTGTHNEQFF.

The V call is TRBV7-8, the J call TRBJ1-1; D is unresolved. The V gene's germline CDR1 is SGHVS and CDR2 FQNEAQ. This CDR3 has 12 residues. V lost 1 base to trimming and J lost 8 bases, with 8 bases between them. CDR3 nucleotides: TGTGCCAGCAGCTTAGGGAGACAAGAAGCTTTCTTT. This encodes CASSLGRQEAFF.

The rearrangement links TRBV7-9 to TRBJ2-3, with 11 bases lining up with TRBD2. CDR1 SEHNR and CDR2 FQNEAQ come from the germline V gene (reference sequence). This CDR3 spans 18 amino acids. Trimming took 4 bases from V and 6 from J; bases not matched to a gene: 15. CDR3 bases: TGTGCCAGCAGCTCACGAACTACTAGCGGGAGATGGTGGGATACGCAGTATTTT. As protein: CASSSRTTSGRWWDTQYF.

V and J are TRBV13 and TRBJ2-7, with D perhaps TRBD1 (6 bases). V was clipped by 5 bases and J by 6 bases, with 11 bases between them. The CDR3 has 12 amino acids. Germline V gene data show CDR1 as PRHDT and CDR2 as FYEKMQ (reference sequence). The CDR3 loop is CASSLTGSEQYF. The CDR3 nucleotides are TGTGCCAGCAGCCTCACAGGGTCCGAGCAGTACTTC.

This chain uses TRBV6-1 with TRBJ1-5, with a weak D call TRBD1 (6 bases). Germline V gene sequence: CDR1 MNHNS, CDR2 SASEGT. Trimming cost V 0 bases and J 6 bases, with 15 bases left between them. The CDR3 sequence is 16 residues long. The CDR3 sequence is CASSEALRGAAQPQHF. CDR3 bases: TGTGCCAGCAGTGAAGCGCTTCGGGGGGCTGCTCAGCCCCAGCATTTT.

This sequence joins TRBV11-1 and TRBJ2-7; TRBD2 aligns across 10 bases. V shed 1 base and J 1 base; nucleotides not matched to a gene: 13. Germline CDR1 and CDR2: SGHAT and FQDESV (reference sequence). There are 19 residues in the CDR3. The DNA for the CDR3 is TGTGCCAGCAGCTTAGGACTGGCTAGCGGGAGAATGGCGTCCTACGAGCAGTACTTC. This gives the protein CASSLGLASGRMASYEQYF.

V usage is TRBV9 and J usage is TRBJ2-7, with 7 bases fitting TRBD2. The trim removed 3 bases at V and 0 bases at J, leaving 9 bases unmatched. This CDR3 contains 16 residues. The V gene's germline CDR1 is SGDLS and CDR2 YYNGEE. This CDR3 reads CASSEKSGTYSYEQYF. CDR3 in DNA: TGTGCCAGCAGCGAGAAGAGCGGGACCTACTCCTACGAGCAGTACTTC.

The rearrangement joins TRBV4-1 to TRBJ1-1; no clear D. Trimming stripped 0 bases from V and 0 bases from J, with 14 bases between. CDR1 is MGHRA, CDR2 YSYEKL, per germline. CDR3 length: 17 residues. The CDR3 reads CASSQDAAVALNTEAFF. CDR3 nucleotides: TGCGCCAGCAGCCAAGATGCCGCAGTCGCGTTGAACACTGAAGCTTTCTTT.

The chain recombines TRBV28 with TRBJ1-5; the D gene is possibly TRBD1 (6 bases). The CDR3 extends over 15 amino acids. Germline lookup yields CDR1 MDHEN and CDR2 SYDVKM. Trimming pared 2 bases from V and 1 base from J, leaving 9 bases between. CDR3: CASSLEGESNQPQHF. The CDR3 nucleotides read TGTGCCAGCAGTTTAGAGGGGGAGAGCAATCAGCCCCAGCATTTT. Using reference TRBV28 and TRBJ1-5 for the parts outside the CDR3, the full variable domain is DVKVTQSSRYLVKRTGEKVFLECVQDMDHENMFWYRQDPGLGLRLIYFSYDVKMKEKGDIPEGYSVSREKKERFSLILESASTNQTSMYLCASSLEGESNQPQHFGDGTRLSIL.